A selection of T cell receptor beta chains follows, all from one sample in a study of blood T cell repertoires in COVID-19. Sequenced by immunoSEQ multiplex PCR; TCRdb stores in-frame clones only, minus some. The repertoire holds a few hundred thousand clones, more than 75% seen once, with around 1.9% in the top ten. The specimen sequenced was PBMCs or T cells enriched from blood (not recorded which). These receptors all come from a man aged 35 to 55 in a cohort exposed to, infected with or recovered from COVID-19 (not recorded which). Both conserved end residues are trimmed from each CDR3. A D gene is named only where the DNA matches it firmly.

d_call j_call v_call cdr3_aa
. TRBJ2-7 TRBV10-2 ASSEARVAYEQY
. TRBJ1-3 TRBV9 ASKGGDGNTIY
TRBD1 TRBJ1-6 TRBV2 ASSTGTVMGSPLH
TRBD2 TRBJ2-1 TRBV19 ASSSGNSYNEQF
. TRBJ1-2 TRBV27 ASRLLANNYGYT
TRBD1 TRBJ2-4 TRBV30 AWSSSDRGNIQY
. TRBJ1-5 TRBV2 ASSALTVSNQPQH
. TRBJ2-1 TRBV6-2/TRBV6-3 ASSHMTTGGYEQF
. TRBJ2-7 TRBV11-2 ASSLGGYKTYEQY
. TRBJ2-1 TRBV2 ASSSQGKYNEQF
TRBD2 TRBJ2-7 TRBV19 ASSGRLAGASEQY
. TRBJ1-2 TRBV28 ASTAGRRDYGYT
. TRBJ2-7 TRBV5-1 ASSLGTNEQY
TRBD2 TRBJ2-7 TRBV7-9 ASSPPSGSYEQY
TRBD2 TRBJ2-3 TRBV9 ASSPRTSGRIGTDTQY
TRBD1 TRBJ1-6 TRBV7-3 ASSLSAGQGNSPLH
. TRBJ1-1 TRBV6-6 ASKDSMNTEAF
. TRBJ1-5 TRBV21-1 AIALGELDQPQH
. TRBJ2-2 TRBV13 ASSLGGTNTGELF
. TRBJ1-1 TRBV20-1 SASKELTSEAF
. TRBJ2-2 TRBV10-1 ASSYLGQLNTGELF
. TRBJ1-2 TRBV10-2 ASSTRTEGYGYT
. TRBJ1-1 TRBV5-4 ASSADTEAF
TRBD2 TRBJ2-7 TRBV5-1 ASRLAGGDEQY
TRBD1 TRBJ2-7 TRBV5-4 ASTRTGRGNYEQY
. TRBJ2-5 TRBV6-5 ASTLQETQY
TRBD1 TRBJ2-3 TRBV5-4 ASSFRTGDGSDTQY
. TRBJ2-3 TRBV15 ATSRDFKQGTDTQY
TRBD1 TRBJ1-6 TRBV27 ATTQVGGQGAPNSPLH
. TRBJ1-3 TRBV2 ASSELASGNTIY
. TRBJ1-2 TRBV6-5 ASRGLGHSNYGYT
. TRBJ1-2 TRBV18 ASSPDTGFYGYT
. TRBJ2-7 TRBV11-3 ASSLGGNPSYEQY
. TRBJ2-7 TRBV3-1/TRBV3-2 ASSQENRVGEQY
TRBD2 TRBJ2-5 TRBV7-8 ASSLIVSGSTKETQY
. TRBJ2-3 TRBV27 ASSLLVSGDTQY
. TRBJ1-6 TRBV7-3 ASSWGAYNSPLH
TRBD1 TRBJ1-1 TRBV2 ASKPPGTGNTEAF